The 14 T cell receptor beta chains presented below share a single source sample, sequenced in a study of T cell repertoires in cytomegalovirus infection. The antigens these receptors bind are not known. TCRdb fed the reads into MiXCR, producing one record per CDR3 protein. The sample records about a million distinct CDR3 sequences, roughly 30% being singletons. Sequenced here: cultured CD8+ T cells from PBMCs, sampled from culture after CMV antigen stimulation. These receptors all come from a human donor in good health (CMV status not recorded). Some clones in this sample may be carry-over from other donors' samples.

Many counts were recorded for this clonotype. This rearrangement joins TRBV5-1 to TRBJ2-6; D is undetermined. Germline V CDR1 and CDR2: SGHRS, YFSETQ. This CDR3 contains 15 residues. V was cut by 7 bases and J by 0 bases, with 11 bases left in between. The CDR3 DNA is TGCGCCAGCGTACCGGACGGCTCTGGGGCCAACGTCCTGACTTTC. Translated, it gives CASVPDGSGANVLTF.

This clonotype was counted ten times or more. J is TRBJ2-3 and V is TRBV6-1, with D perhaps matching TRBD1 (5 bases). The V end lost 5 bases, the J end lost 2 bases, and 26 bases lay between the germline ends. This CDR3 spans 19 amino acids. Germline V CDR1 and CDR2: MNHNS, SASEGT. The CDR3, as DNA: TGTGCCAGCAGTCTCCCCGAAGGGGTGTGGGATCCTCACACAGATACGCAGTATTTT. Protein: CASSLPEGVWDPHTDTQYF.

This clonotype appeared a few times. J is TRBJ2-1 and V is TRBV12-3 or TRBV12-4; 7 bases line up with TRBD2. Trimming cost V 7 bases and J 8 bases; bases outside gene matches: 11. The CDR3 covers 14 residues. Here the CDR3 reads CASTPWGGGDEQFF. CDR3 sequence (DNA): TGTGCCAGCACCCCCTGGGGGGGTGGGGATGAGCAGTTCTTC.

The chain's CDR3 is CASSKGPDAFF. DNA of the CDR3: TGTGCCAGTAGTAAGGGCCCGGATGCTTTCTTT. The chain recombines TRBV19 with TRBJ1-1; D gene ambiguous. The CDR3 is made up of 11 amino acids. Germline CDR1 and CDR2: LNHDA and SQIVND (reference sequence). Trimming removed 4 bases at V and 11 bases at J, with 11 bases between.

The V call is TRBV2, the J call TRBJ2-6; no definite D call. V lost 4 bases, J lost 2 bases, and 6 bases lay in between. Germline V gives CDR1 SNHLY, CDR2 FYNNEI. This CDR3 region has 14 residues. CDR3: CASSAHTGANVLTF. The DNA of the CDR3 is TGTGCCAGCAGTGCTCATACTGGGGCCAACGTCCTGACTTTC.

J is TRBJ1-5 and V is TRBV7-9; no firm D call. Germline V gene data show CDR1 as SEHNR and CDR2 as FQNEAQ (reference sequence). V was pared by 5 bases and J by 2 bases, with 10 bases between. The CDR3 has 14 amino acids. The CDR3 region has the DNA TGTGCCAGCAGCCAAACAGACGGCAATCAGCCCCAGCATTTT. Translated: CASSQTDGNQPQHF.

This rearrangement joins TRBV7-9 to TRBJ2-1; D is ambiguous. The germline V and J ends were trimmed by 1 base and 6 bases, with 7 bases remaining between them. This CDR3 contains 13 residues. The germline gives CDR1 SEHNR, CDR2 FQNEAQ (reference sequence). The CDR3: CASSLEGPNEQFF. Written as DNA, the CDR3 is TGTGCCAGCAGCTTAGAAGGTCCCAATGAGCAGTTCTTC.

In its sample, this clonotype was seen a few times. This chain links TRBV15 with TRBJ2-4; D is ambiguous. Looked up from germline, CDR1 is LNHNV and CDR2 is YYDKDF (reference sequence). This CDR3 spans 13 amino acids. Trimming took off 8 bases at V and 0 bases at J, with 8 bases between the two ends. CDR3 in amino acids: CATERLAKNIQYF. In DNA form, the CDR3 reads TGTGCCACCGAACGGTTAGCCAAAAACATTCAGTACTTC.

V gene TRBV5-4 combines with J gene TRBJ2-1; 13 bases fit TRBD2. V shed 4 bases, J shed 9 bases, and the junction held 7 bases outside the gene matches. The length of the CDR3 is 15 residues. Germline CDR1 SGHNT, CDR2 YYREEE (reference sequence). DNA for the CDR3: TGTGCCAGCAGCCCGACTAGCGGGGGGATAGGTGAGCAGTTCTTC. Amino acid sequence: CASSPTSGGIGEQFF.

CDR3 residues: CATSRDRGTVLSYSEAFF. The CDR3 DNA is TGTGCCACCAGCAGAGATCGGGGGACTGTACTGTCCTACTCTGAAGCTTTCTTT. This chain joins TRBV15 and TRBJ1-1, with D possibly TRBD1 on 5 matching bases. V gave up 0 bases and J gave up 6 bases, with 23 bases separating them. Germline CDR1 reads LNHNV; CDR2 reads YYDKDF (reference sequence). CDR3 size: 18 residues. The full variable domain, completed using reference TRBV15 and TRBJ1-1, is DAMVIQNPRYQVTQFGKPVTLSCSQTLNHNVMYWYQQKSSQAPKLLFHYYDKDFNNEADTPDNFQSRRPNTSFCFLDIRSPGLGDTAMYLCATSRDRGTVLSYSEAFFGQGTRLTVV.

This clonotype was recorded a few times. The chain links TRBV7-9 to TRBJ2-7; 9 nucleotides match TRBD1. V lost 1 base to trimming and J lost 4 bases; unmatched junction nucleotides: 14. The germline V gene encodes CDR1 SEHNR and CDR2 FQNEAQ (reference sequence). The CDR3 runs to 18 residues. The CDR3 region is CASSLVQETGDRAYEQYF. The CDR3 DNA follows: TGTGCCAGCAGCTTAGTCCAAGAGACGGGGGACAGGGCTTACGAGCAGTACTTC. The whole variable domain, remainder taken from reference TRBV7-9 and TRBJ2-7, is DTGVSQNPRHKITKRGQNVTFRCDPISEHNRLYWYRQTLGQGPEFLTYFQNEAQLEKSRLLSDRFSAERPKGSFSTLEIQRTEQGDSAMYLCASSLVQETGDRAYEQYFGPGTRLTVT.

This clonotype was seen many times. This chain joins TRBV7-2 and TRBJ2-7, with D unclear. The CDR3 is made up of 12 amino acids. Looked up from germline, CDR1 is SGHTA and CDR2 is FQGNSA. The germline V and J ends were trimmed by 1 base and 5 bases, with 6 bases remaining between them. The CDR3 region has the DNA TGTGCCAGCAGCTTAGGGAGCGACGAGCAGTACTTC. Translating gives CASSLGSDEQYF.

At least ten counts were recorded for this clonotype. The chain uses TRBV19 and TRBJ2-1; tentatively, D is TRBD1 or TRBD2 (5 bases each). Germline-derived CDR1 and CDR2 are LNHDA and SQIVND (reference sequence). CDR3 length: 15 residues. V lost 3 bases and J 2 bases, leaving 11 bases between the germline ends. CDR3 amino acids: CASSIGQGPYNEQFF. DNA for the CDR3: TGTGCCAGTAGTATTGGGCAGGGACCCTACAATGAGCAGTTCTTC. The full variable domain, its missing parts supplied by reference TRBV19 and TRBJ2-1, is DGGITQSPKYLFRKEGQNVTLSCEQNLNHDAMYWYRQDPGQGLRLIYYSQIVNDFQKGDIAEGYSVSREKKESFPLTVTSAQKNPTAFYLCASSIGQGPYNEQFFGPGTRLTVL.

V and J are TRBV6-2 or TRBV6-3 and TRBJ2-1; a weak D match, TRBD1 (6 bases). This CDR3 contains 13 residues. CDR1 and CDR2 (germline): MNHEY, SVGEGT. V was shortened by 7 bases and J by 8 bases, with 15 bases between the two germline ends. The CDR3 DNA reads as TGTGCCAGCACCTTATTCAGGGGTTATGAGCAGTTCTTC. It codes for CASTLFRGYEQFF.